This T cell receptor beta chain was sequenced in a study of T cells in Graves' hyperthyroidism and ophthalmopathy. Researchers amplified the TCR beta CDR3 regions from RNA transcripts. The primer set for the first-round RT-PCR of the TCR CDR3 was HTBI. TCRdb recomputed calls from the multiplex PCR reads with MiXCR, one row per CDR3 protein. In the table there are around 600,000 distinct CDR3 sequences, approximately 15% of which are singletons. CDR3 length: 16 amino acids. Germline assignment: CDR1 KGHDR and CDR2 SFDVKD. V gave up 3 bases and J gave up 4 bases, with 17 bases separating them. Patients with ophthalmopathy all had a Clinical Activity Score of at least 3, a NOSPECS grade of at least 4 and duration under 3 months. It was uncontrolled infection, other autoimmune disease, pregnancy or lactation that excluded patients. The PBMCs studied were ones that came from approximately 9.9 ml fresh peripheral blood.

The receptor was derived from a woman under 30 with Graves' ophthalmopathy. The genes are TRBV24-1 and TRBJ2-5; D is unresolved. Sequences were obtained from blood. The CDR3 bases are TGTGCCACCAGTGATCGGCCCCAATGGACGGTAGAGACCCAGTACTTC. Encoded protein: CATSDRPQWTVETQYF.